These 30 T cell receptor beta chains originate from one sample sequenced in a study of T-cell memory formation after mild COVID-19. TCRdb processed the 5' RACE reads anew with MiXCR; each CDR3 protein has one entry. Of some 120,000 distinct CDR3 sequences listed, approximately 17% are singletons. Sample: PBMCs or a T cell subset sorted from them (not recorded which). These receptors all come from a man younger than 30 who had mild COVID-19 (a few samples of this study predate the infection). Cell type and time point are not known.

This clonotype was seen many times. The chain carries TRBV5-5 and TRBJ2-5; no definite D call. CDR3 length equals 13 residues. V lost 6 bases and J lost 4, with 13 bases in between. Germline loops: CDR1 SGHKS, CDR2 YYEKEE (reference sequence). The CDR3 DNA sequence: TGTGCCAGCATCATGAGTCCGAGAGAGACCCAGTACTTC. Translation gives CASIMSPRETQYF. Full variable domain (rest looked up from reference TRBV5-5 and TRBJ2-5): DAGVTQSPTHLIKTRGQQVTLRCSPISGHKSVSWYQQVLGQGPQFIFQYYEKEERGRGNFPDRFSARQFPNYSSELNVNALLLGDSALYLCASIMSPRETQYFGPGTRLLVL.

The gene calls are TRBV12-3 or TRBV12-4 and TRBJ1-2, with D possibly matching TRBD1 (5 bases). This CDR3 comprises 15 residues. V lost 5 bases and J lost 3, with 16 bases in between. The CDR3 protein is CASSPRGGWDYGYTF. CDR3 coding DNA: TGTGCCAGCAGTCCCCGGGGGGGGTGGGACTATGGCTACACCTTC.

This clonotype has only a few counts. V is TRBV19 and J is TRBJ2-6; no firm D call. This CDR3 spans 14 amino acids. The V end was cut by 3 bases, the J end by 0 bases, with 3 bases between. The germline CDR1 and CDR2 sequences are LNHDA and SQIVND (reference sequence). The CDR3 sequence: CASSIYSGANVLTF. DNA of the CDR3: TGTGCCAGTAGTATTTACTCTGGGGCCAACGTCCTGACTTTC.

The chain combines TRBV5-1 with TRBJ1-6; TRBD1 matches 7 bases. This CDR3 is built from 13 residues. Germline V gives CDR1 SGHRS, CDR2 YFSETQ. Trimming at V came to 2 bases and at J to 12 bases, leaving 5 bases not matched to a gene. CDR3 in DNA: TGCGCCAGCAGCTTCCGAACAGGGGAACCCCTCCACTTT. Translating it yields CASSFRTGEPLHF.

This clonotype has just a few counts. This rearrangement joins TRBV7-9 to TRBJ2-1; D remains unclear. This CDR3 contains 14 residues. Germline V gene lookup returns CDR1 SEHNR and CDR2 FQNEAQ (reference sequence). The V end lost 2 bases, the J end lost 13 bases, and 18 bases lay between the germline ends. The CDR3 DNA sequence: TGTGCCAGCAGCTTATCCTCCGGTGTATCCGTCCAGTTCTTC. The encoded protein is CASSLSSGVSVQFF.

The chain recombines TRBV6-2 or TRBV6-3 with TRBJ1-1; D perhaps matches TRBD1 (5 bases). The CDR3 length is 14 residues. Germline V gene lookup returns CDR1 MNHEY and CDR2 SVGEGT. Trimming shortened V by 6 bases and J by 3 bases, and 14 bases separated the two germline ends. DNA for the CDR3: TGTGCCAGCAGCCCCAGGGACGCCTACACTGAAGCTTTCTTT. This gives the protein CASSPRDAYTEAFF.

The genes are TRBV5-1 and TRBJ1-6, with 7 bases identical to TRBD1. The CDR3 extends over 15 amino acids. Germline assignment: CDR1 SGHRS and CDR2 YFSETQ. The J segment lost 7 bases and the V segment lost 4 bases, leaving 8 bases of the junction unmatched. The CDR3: CASSATGTVNSPLHF. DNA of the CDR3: TGCGCCAGCAGCGCAACCGGGACAGTAAATTCACCCCTCCACTTT.

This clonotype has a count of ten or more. This chain's CDR3 is CASSYQGRIETQYF. CDR3 in DNA: TGTGCCAGCAGCTATCAAGGGCGGATCGAGACCCAGTACTTC. The chain recombines TRBV7-2 with TRBJ2-5; no clear D. Trimming shortened V by 4 bases and J by 5 bases, and 14 bases separated the two germline ends. Germline values: CDR1 SGHTA, CDR2 FQGNSA. CDR3 length: 14 residues.

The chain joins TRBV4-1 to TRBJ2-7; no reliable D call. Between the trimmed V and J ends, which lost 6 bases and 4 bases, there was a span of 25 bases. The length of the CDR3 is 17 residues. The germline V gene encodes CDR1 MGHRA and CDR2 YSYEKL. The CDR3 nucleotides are TGCGCCAGCAGATCCACCACTACCCGGGCCTCGAGATACGAGCAGTACTTC. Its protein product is CASRSTTTRASRYEQYF.

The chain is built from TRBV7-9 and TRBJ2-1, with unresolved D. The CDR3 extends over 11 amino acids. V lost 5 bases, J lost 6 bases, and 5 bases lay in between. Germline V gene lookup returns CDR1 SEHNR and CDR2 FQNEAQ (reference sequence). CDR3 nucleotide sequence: TGTGCCAGCAGCACGGTCAATGAGCAGTTCTTC. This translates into CASSTVNEQFF. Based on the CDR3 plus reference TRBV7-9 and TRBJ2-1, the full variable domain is DTGVSQNPRHKITKRGQNVTFRCDPISEHNRLYWYRQTLGQGPEFLTYFQNEAQLEKSRLLSDRFSAERPKGSFSTLEIQRTEQGDSAMYLCASSTVNEQFFGPGTRLTVL.

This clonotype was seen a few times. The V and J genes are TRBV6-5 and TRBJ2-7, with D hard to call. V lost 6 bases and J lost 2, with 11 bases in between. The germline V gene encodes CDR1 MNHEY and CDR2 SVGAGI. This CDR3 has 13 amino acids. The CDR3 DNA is TGTGCCAGCAGAACCCTGCAGACCTACGAGCAGTACTTC. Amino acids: CASRTLQTYEQYF.

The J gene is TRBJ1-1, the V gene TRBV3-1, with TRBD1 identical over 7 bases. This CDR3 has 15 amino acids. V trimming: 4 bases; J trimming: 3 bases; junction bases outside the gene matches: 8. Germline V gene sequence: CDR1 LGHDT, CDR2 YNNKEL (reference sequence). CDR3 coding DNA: TGTGCCAGCAGCCGTTGGGACAGCCGATACACTGAAGCTTTCTTT. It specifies CASSRWDSRYTEAFF.

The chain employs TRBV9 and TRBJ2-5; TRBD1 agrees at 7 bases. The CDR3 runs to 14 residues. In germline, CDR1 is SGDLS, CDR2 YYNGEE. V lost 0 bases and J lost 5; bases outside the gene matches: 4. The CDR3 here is CASSVGGGSETQYF. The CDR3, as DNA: TGTGCCAGCAGCGTAGGAGGGGGCAGCGAGACCCAGTACTTC.

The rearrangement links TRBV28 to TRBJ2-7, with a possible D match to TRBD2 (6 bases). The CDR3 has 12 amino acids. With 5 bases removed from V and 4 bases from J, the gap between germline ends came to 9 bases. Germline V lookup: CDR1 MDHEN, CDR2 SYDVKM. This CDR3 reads CASSEGRYEQYV. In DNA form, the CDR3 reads TGTGCCAGCAGTGAGGGGAGGTACGAGCAGTACGTC.

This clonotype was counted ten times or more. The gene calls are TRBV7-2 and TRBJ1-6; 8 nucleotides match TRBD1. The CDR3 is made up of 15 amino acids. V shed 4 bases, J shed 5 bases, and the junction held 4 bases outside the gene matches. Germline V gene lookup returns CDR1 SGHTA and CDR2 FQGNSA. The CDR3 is CASSWGQADNSPLHF. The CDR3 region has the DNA TGTGCCAGCAGCTGGGGACAGGCCGATAATTCACCCCTCCACTTT.

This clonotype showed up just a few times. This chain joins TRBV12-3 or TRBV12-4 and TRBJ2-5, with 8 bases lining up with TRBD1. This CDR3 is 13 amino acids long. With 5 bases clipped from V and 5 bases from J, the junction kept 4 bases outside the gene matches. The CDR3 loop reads CASSLRDRETQYF. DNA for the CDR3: TGTGCCAGCAGTCTCCGGGACAGGGAGACCCAGTACTTC.

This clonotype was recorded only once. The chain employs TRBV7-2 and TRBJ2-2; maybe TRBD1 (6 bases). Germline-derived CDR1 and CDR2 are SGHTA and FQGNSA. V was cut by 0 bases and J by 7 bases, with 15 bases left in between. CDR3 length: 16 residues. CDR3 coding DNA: TGTGCCAGCAGCTTAGCTTCAGGGGCCCTCCACGGGGAGCTGTTTTTT. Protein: CASSLASGALHGELFF. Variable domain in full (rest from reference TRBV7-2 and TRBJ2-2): GAGVSQSPSNKVTEKGKDVELRCDPISGHTALYWYRQSLGQGLEFLIYFQGNSAPDKSGLPSDRFSAERTGGSVSTLTIQRTQQEDSAVYLCASSLASGALHGELFFGEGSRLTVL.

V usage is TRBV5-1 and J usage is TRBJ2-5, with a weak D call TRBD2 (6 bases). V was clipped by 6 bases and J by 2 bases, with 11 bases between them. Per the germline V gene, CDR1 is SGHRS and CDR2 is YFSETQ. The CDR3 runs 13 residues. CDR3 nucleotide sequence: TGCGCCAGCATGCGGGGAAGTCAAGAGACCCAGTACTTC. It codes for CASMRGSQETQYF.

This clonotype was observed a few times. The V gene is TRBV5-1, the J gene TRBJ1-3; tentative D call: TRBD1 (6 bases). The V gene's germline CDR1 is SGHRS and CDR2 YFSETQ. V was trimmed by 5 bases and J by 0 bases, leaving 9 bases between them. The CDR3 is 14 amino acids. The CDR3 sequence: CASSRDNSGNTIYF. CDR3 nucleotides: TGCGCCAGCAGTCGGGACAACTCTGGAAACACCATATATTTT.

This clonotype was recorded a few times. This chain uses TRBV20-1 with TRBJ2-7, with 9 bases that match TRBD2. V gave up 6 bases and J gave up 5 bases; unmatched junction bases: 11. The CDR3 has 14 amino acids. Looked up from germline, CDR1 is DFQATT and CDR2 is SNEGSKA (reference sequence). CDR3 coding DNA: TGCAGTGCCAAAGCGGGGGGCCCTTCTGACGAGCAGTACTTC. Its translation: CSAKAGGPSDEQYF.

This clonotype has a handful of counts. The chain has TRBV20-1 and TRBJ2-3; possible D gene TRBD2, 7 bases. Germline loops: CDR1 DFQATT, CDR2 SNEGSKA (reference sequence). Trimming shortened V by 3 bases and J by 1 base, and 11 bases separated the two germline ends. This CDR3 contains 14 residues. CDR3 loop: CSARLGGGTDTQYF. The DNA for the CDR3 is TGCAGTGCTAGGTTAGGGGGGGGCACAGATACGCAGTATTTT.

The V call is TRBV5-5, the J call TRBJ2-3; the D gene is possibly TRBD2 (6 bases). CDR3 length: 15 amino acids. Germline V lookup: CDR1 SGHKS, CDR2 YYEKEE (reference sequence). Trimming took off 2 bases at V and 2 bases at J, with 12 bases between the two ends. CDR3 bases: TGTGCCAGCAGCTTACCGGGCGGGGCCACAGATACGCAGTATTTT. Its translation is CASSLPGGATDTQYF.

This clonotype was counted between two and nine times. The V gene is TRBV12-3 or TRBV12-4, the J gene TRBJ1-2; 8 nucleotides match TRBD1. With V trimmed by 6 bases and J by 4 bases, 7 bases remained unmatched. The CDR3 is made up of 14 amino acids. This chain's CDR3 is CASSYRGAFYGYTF. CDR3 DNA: TGTGCCAGCAGCTACAGGGGGGCTTTCTATGGCTACACCTTC.

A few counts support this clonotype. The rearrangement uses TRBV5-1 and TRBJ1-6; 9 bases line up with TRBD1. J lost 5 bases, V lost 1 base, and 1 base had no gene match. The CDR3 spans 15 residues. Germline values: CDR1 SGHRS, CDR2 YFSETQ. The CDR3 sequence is CASSLRQGDNSPLHF. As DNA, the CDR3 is TGCGCCAGCAGCTTGAGACAGGGGGATAATTCACCCCTCCACTTT.

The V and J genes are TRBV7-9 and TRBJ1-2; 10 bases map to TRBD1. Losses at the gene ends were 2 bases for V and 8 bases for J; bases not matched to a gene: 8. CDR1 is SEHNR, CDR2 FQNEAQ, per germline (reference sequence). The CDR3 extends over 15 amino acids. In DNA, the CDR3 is TGTGCCAGCAGCTTATTGCTGGGACAGGGGAGAGGCTACACCTTC. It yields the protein CASSLLLGQGRGYTF.

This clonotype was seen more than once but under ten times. CDR3 residues: CATSSPGGNEQFF. The DNA of the CDR3 is TGTGCCACCAGTTCCCCCGGGGGCAATGAGCAGTTCTTC. V is TRBV24-1 and J is TRBJ2-1, with D perhaps matching TRBD2 (6 bases). Germline loops: CDR1 KGHDR, CDR2 SFDVKD. With 6 bases removed from V and 6 bases from J, the gap between germline ends came to 11 bases. The length of the CDR3 is 13 residues.

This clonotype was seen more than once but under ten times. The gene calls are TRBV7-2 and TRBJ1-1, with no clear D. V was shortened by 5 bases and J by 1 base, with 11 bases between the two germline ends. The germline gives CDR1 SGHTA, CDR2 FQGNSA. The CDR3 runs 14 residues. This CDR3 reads CASSPGAANTEAFF. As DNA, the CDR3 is TGTGCCAGCAGCCCAGGTGCAGCGAACACTGAAGCTTTCTTT.

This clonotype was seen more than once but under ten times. In DNA, the CDR3 is TGCGCCAGCAGCTTGATTGGGCTAGCGGGGGGTGAGCAGTTCTTC. Its translation: CASSLIGLAGGEQFF. The V and J genes are TRBV5-1 and TRBJ2-1; 11 positions match TRBD2. After removal of 1 base from V and 9 bases from J, the junction contained 6 bases not matched to a gene. The germline gives CDR1 SGHRS, CDR2 YFSETQ. The CDR3 is 15 residues long. Full variable domain (remainder filled in from reference TRBV5-1 and TRBJ2-1): KAGVTQTPRYLIKTRGQQVTLSCSPISGHRSVSWYQQTPGQGLQFLFEYFSETQRNKGNFPGRFSGRQFSNSRSEMNVSTLELGDSALYLCASSLIGLAGGEQFFGPGTRLTVL.

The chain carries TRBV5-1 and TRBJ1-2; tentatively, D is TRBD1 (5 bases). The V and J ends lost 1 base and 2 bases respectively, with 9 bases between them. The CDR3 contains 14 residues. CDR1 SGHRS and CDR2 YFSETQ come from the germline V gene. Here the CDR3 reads CASSLQGGNYGYTF. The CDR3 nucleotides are TGCGCCAGCAGCTTGCAGGGAGGCAACTATGGCTACACCTTC. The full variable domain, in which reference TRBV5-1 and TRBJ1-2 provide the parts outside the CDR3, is KAGVTQTPRYLIKTRGQQVTLSCSPISGHRSVSWYQQTPGQGLQFLFEYFSETQRNKGNFPGRFSGRQFSNSRSEMNVSTLELGDSALYLCASSLQGGNYGYTFGSGTRLTVV.

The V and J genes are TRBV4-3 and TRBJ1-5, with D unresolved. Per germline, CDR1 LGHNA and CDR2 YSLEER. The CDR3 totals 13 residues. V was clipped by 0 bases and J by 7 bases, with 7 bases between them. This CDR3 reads CASSQEIAQPQHF. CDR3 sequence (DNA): TGCGCCAGCAGCCAAGAGATTGCCCAGCCCCAGCATTTT.